This T cell receptor (beta chain) was sequenced in a study of shared clonotypes between healthy human individuals. CD4+ cells underwent separation, giving CD45RA+ naive and CD45RA-negative memory subsets. Profiled with immunoSEQ multiplex PCR; TCRdb holds only in-frame clones, not every one. Here the sample spans around 2.5 million clones, 93% being singletons. Trimming cost V 4 bases and J 1 base; bases outside gene matches: 9. The germline CDR1 and CDR2 sequences are SGDLS and YYNGEE. The CDR3 loop spans 16 amino acids. The TCR originated in a man aged 18 to 35 in good health. Some clones in this sample may be carry-over from other donors' samples. The genes are TRBV9 and TRBJ2-3; TRBD2 aligns across 7 bases. Sequenced input: naive CD4+ T cells from PBMCs. Described subset: CD45RA+ positively selected. The DNA of the CDR3 is TGTGCCAGCAGCCGTCTTACTAGCGTCGGCACAGATACGCAGTATTTT. It encodes CASSRLTSVGTDTQYF. Full variable domain (outside the CDR3, taken from reference TRBV9 and TRBJ2-3): DSGVTQTPKHLITATGQRVTLRCSPRSGDLSVYWYQQSLDQGLQFLIQYYNGEERAKGNILERFSAQQFPDLHSELNLSSLELGDSALYFCASSRLTSVGTDTQYFGPGTRLTVL.